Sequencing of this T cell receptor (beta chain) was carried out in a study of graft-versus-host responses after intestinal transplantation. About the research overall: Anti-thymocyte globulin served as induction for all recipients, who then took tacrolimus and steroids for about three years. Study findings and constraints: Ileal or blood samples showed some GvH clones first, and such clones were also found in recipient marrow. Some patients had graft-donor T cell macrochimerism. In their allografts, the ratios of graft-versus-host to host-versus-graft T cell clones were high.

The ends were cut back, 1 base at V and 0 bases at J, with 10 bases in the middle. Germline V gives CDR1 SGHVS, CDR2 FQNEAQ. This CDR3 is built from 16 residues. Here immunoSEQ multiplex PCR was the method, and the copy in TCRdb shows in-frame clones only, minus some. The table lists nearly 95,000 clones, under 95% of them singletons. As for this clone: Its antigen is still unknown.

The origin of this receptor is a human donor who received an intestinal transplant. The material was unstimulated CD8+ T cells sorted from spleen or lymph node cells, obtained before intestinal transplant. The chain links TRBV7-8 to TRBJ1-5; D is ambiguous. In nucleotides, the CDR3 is TGTGCCAGCAGCTTAGTTGGTCAGATTAGCAATCAGCCCCAGCATTTT. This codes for CASSLVGQISNQPQHF. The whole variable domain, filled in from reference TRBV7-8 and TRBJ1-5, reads GAGVSQSPRYKVAKRGQDVALRCDPISGHVSLFWYQQALGQGPEFLTYFQNEAQLDKSGLPSDRFFAERPEGSVSTLKIQRTQQEDSAVYLCASSLVGQISNQPQHFGDGTRLSIL.